The 17 T cell receptor beta chains listed next were all sequenced from one sample in a study of cytomegalovirus exposure and HLA in healthy donors. A multiplex PCR was run with 60 Vbeta primers and 13 Jbeta primers. Libraries were prepared by immunoSEQ multiplex PCR; TCRdb keeps only in-frame clonotypes and omits some of them. Of about 140,000 clones in the sample, 70% to 80% were seen once. The sequenced sample was PBMCs. These receptors were obtained from a female donor in good health and CMV-seronegative.

This clone has just one count. The V and J genes are TRBV27 and TRBJ2-7, with 7 bases identical to TRBD1. This CDR3 has 16 residues. Germline CDR1 and CDR2: MNHEY and SMNVEV (reference sequence). The V and J ends lost 6 bases and 2 bases, in that order; junction bases with no gene match: 13. The CDR3: CASRRTTGRFAYEQYF. The CDR3 DNA follows: TGTGCCAGCAGAAGAACGACAGGGCGTTTCGCCTACGAGCAGTACTTC.

The chain links TRBV5-1 to TRBJ2-3, with D tentatively TRBD2 (5 bases). This CDR3 has 14 residues. The V end was cut by 7 bases, the J end by 1 base, with 13 bases between. From germline, CDR1 is SGHRS and CDR2 YFSETQ. The CDR3: CASFASGGTDTQYF. For the CDR3, the DNA is TGCGCCAGCTTCGCCTCCGGGGGCACAGATACGCAGTATTTT.

The chain uses TRBV5-4 and TRBJ1-4, with D unclear. The CDR3 covers 15 residues. Germline CDR1 is SGHNT and CDR2 is YYREEE (reference sequence). Deletions cut 0 bases from V and 8 bases from J, with 14 bases between. The CDR3 protein is CASSLGPQIFEKLFF. The DNA for the CDR3 is TGTGCCAGCAGCTTGGGGCCCCAAATCTTCGAAAAACTGTTTTTT. Full variable domain (rest looked up from reference TRBV5-4 and TRBJ1-4): ETGVTQSPTHLIKTRGQQVTLRCSSQSGHNTVSWYQQALGQGPQFIFQYYREEENGRGNFPPRFSGLQFPNYSSELNVNALELDDSALYLCASSLGPQIFEKLFFGSGTQLSVL.

The rearrangement links TRBV28 to TRBJ2-5; 9 bases line up with TRBD2. Germline V gene sequence: CDR1 MDHEN, CDR2 SYDVKM. The CDR3 consists of 15 residues. After removal of 4 bases from V and 4 bases from J, the junction contained 7 bases not matched to a gene. CDR3: CASSSGAGGTETQYF. The CDR3 DNA reads TGTGCCAGCAGTTCCGGGGCGGGGGGGACAGAGACCCAGTACTTC.

V and J are TRBV13 and TRBJ2-7; 12 bases line up with TRBD1. J lost 1 base, V lost 11 bases, and 12 bases had no gene match. Germline CDR1 reads PRHDT; CDR2 reads FYEKMQ (reference sequence). The CDR3 contains 16 residues. CDR3 sequence (DNA): TGTGCCCCGGTCGTTTGGGGACAGGGGGCTTCCTACGAGCAGTACTTC. Residues: CAPVVWGQGASYEQYF.

The chain couples TRBV30 to TRBJ2-3, with TRBD2 identical over 7 bases. Germline-derived CDR1 and CDR2 are GTSNPN and SVGIG (reference sequence). Germline trimming cut 6 bases from V and 1 base from J; bases unmatched to any gene: 7. The CDR3 is 14 residues long. The CDR3 here is CACSSGGGTDTQYF. The CDR3, as DNA: TGTGCCTGCTCTAGCGGAGGCGGCACAGATACGCAGTATTTT.

This chain joins TRBV28 and TRBJ2-1; TRBD2 agrees at 10 bases. Germline V gene lookup returns CDR1 MDHEN and CDR2 SYDVKM. This CDR3 contains 13 residues. With 9 bases clipped from V and 9 bases from J, the junction kept 8 bases outside the gene matches. DNA for the CDR3: TGTGCCAGAAAGAGCGGGAGGGCCCGTGAGCAGTTCTTC. Translating gives CARKSGRAREQFF.

The rearrangement links TRBV29-1 to TRBJ2-1; 10 positions agree with TRBD1. Unmatched junction bases numbered 13, after V lost 4 bases and J lost 1 base. Germline values: CDR1 SQVTM, CDR2 ANQGSEA. This CDR3 has 18 residues. The CDR3 bases are TGCAGCGTTGGTGACAGGGGGCGCGATGTTTGGTCCTACAATGAGCAGTTCTTC. This translates into CSVGDRGRDVWSYNEQFF.

This clone was seen once. This CDR3 reads CASTRGGRQETQYF. In DNA form, the CDR3 reads TGTGCCAGCACACGAGGGGGCAGACAAGAGACCCAGTACTTC. V and J are TRBV6-1 and TRBJ2-5; 7 bases agree with TRBD1. Germline V gives CDR1 MNHNS, CDR2 SASEGT. This CDR3 has 14 residues. Trimming at V came to 7 bases and at J to 2 bases, leaving 7 bases not matched to a gene.

The chain recombines TRBV30 with TRBJ1-5; no clear D. The V end was cut by 1 base, the J end by 2 bases, with 3 bases between. Looked up from germline, CDR1 is GTSNPN and CDR2 is SVGIG (reference sequence). The CDR3 sequence is 12 residues long. The CDR3 sequence: CAWSGGNQPQHF. CDR3 coding DNA: TGTGCCTGGAGTGGAGGCAATCAGCCCCAGCATTTT.

This clone was seen a single time. The chain couples TRBV29-1 to TRBJ2-7; tentative D call: TRBD1 (5 bases). Germline CDR1 is SQVTM and CDR2 is ANQGSEA. Trimming stripped 5 bases from V and 0 bases from J, with 11 bases between. The CDR3 is 13 residues long. CDR3 DNA: TGCAGCGTTAAGGGCAGGGACTCCTACGAGCAGTACTTC. This gives the protein CSVKGRDSYEQYF.

This chain links TRBV7-6 with TRBJ2-5; 8 nucleotides align to TRBD1. The CDR3 has 14 amino acids. Trimming at V came to 2 bases and at J to 9 bases, leaving 8 bases not matched to a gene. In germline, CDR1 is SGHVS, CDR2 FNYEAQ. As DNA, the CDR3 is TGTGCCAGCAGCTTATGGCCAGGGGGCTTTCCCCAGTACTTC. Its protein is CASSLWPGGFPQYF. The full variable domain, completed using reference TRBV7-6 and TRBJ2-5, is GAGVSQSPRYKVTKRGQDVALRCDPISGHVSLYWYRQALGQGPEFLTYFNYEAQQDKSGLPNDRFSAERPEGSISTLTIQRTEQRDSAMYRCASSLWPGGFPQYFGPGTRLLVL.

The chain recombines TRBV9 with TRBJ2-7; 7 bases line up with TRBD1. Per germline, CDR1 SGDLS and CDR2 YYNGEE. The V and J ends lost 4 bases and 6 bases, in that order; junction bases with no gene match: 7. CDR3 length equals 13 residues. The CDR3 is CASSPTDRAEQYF. In nucleotides, the CDR3 is TGTGCCAGCAGCCCTACAGACAGGGCCGAGCAGTACTTC.

The rearrangement uses TRBV7-9 and TRBJ1-4, with 8 bases that match TRBD1. After removal of 5 bases from V and 5 bases from J, the junction contained 10 bases not matched to a gene. The CDR3 loop spans 16 amino acids. CDR1 and CDR2 (germline): SEHNR, FQNEAQ (reference sequence). The CDR3 loop is CASSPGTGYRNEKLFF. In nucleotides, the CDR3 is TGTGCCAGCAGCCCAGGGACAGGCTACCGGAATGAAAAACTGTTTTTT. Full variable domain (missing parts from reference TRBV7-9 and TRBJ1-4): DTGVSQNPRHKITKRGQNVTFRCDPISEHNRLYWYRQTLGQGPEFLTYFQNEAQLEKSRLLSDRFSAERPKGSFSTLEIQRTEQGDSAMYLCASSPGTGYRNEKLFFGSGTQLSVL.

The gene calls are TRBV28 and TRBJ1-5; the D gene is possibly TRBD1 (5 bases). The CDR3 is made up of 15 amino acids. CDR1 is MDHEN, CDR2 SYDVKM, per germline. V dropped 6 bases and J dropped 2 bases, with 14 bases sitting between them. The CDR3 DNA follows: TGTGCCAGCAGACCGACAGATTACGGCAATCAGCCCCAGCATTTT. This sequence encodes CASRPTDYGNQPQHF.

V and J are TRBV6-1 and TRBJ2-7, with D possibly matching TRBD2 (5 bases). The V end lost 5 bases, the J end lost 2 bases, and 10 bases lay between the germline ends. The CDR3 length is 13 residues. Germline V lookup: CDR1 MNHNS, CDR2 SASEGT. CDR3 in DNA: TGTGCCAGCAGTAGCCCGGGGACCTACGAGCAGTACTTC. This gives the protein CASSSPGTYEQYF.

The chain is built from TRBV30 and TRBJ1-4; no clear D gene. The V end was cut by 0 bases, the J end by 8 bases, with 10 bases between. This CDR3 is 13 amino acids long. The germline CDR1 and CDR2 sequences are GTSNPN and SVGIG (reference sequence). The CDR3 DNA reads TGTGCCTGGAGTGTAAACTCGAGGGAAAAACTGTTTTTT. Translating gives CAWSVNSREKLFF.